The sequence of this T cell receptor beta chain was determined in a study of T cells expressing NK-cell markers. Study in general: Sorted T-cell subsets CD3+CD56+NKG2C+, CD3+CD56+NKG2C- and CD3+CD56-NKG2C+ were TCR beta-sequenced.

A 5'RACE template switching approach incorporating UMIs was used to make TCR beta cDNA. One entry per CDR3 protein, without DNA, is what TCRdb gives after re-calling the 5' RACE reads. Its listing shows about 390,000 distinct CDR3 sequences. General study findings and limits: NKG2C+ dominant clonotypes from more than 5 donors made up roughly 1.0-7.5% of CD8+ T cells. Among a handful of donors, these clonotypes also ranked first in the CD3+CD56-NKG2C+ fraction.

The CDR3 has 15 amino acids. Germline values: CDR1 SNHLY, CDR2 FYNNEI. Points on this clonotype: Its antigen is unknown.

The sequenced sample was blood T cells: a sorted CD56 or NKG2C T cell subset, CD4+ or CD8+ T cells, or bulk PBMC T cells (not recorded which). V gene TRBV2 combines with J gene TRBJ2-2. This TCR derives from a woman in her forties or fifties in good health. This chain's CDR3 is CASSEVRVMTGELFF. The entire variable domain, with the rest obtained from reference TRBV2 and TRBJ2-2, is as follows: EPEVTQTPSHQVTQMGQEVILRCVPISNHLYFYWYRQILGQKVEFLVSFYNNEISEKSEIFDDQFSVERPDGSNFTLKIRSTKLEDSAMYFCASSEVRVMTGELFFGEGSRLTVL.